A single T cell receptor beta chain is shown here with its context. Antigen unknown. Germline CDR1 and CDR2: MRHNA and SNTAGT. V was shortened by 5 bases and J by 4 bases, with 20 bases between the two germline ends. The CDR3 spans 16 residues. This record belongs to a study of cytomegalovirus exposure and HLA in healthy donors. Study background: Among roughly 180 million T cells, an earlier analysis found roughly 110 million unique TCR beta sequences.

Broader study findings: A later analysis found that most CMV-associated TCR beta chains appeared HLA-restricted.

Amplification used 60 Vbeta primers and 13 Jbeta primers. Profiled with immunoSEQ multiplex PCR; TCRdb holds only in-frame clones, not every one. In the table there are about 98,000 clones, about 81% of which are singletons. The TCR originated in a man aged 35 to 55 in good health and CMV-seronegative. The genes are TRBV6-4 and TRBJ1-2; D is possibly TRBD1 (6 bases). Input material: PBMCs. CDR3 loop: CASSPEVGAGSYGYTF. The CDR3, as DNA: TGTGCCAGCAGTCCCGAAGTGGGGGCAGGGAGCTATGGCTACACCTTC.